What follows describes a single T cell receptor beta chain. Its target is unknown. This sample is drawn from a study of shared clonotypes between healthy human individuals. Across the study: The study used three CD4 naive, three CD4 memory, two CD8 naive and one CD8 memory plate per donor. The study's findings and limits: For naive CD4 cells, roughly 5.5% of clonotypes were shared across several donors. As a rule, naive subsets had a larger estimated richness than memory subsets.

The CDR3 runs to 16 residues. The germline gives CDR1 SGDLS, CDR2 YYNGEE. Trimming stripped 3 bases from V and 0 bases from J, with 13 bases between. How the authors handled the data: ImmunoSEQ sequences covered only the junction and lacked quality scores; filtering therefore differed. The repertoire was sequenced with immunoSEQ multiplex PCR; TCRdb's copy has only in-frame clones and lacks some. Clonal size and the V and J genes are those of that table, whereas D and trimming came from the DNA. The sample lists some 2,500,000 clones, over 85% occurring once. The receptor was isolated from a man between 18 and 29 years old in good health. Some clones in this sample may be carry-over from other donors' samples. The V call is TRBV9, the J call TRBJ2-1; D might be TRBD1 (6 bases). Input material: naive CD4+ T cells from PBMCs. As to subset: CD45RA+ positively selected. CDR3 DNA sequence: TGTGCCAGCAGCGCAGACAGGCGGAGCTCCTACAATGAGCAGTTCTTC. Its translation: CASSADRRSSYNEQFF.